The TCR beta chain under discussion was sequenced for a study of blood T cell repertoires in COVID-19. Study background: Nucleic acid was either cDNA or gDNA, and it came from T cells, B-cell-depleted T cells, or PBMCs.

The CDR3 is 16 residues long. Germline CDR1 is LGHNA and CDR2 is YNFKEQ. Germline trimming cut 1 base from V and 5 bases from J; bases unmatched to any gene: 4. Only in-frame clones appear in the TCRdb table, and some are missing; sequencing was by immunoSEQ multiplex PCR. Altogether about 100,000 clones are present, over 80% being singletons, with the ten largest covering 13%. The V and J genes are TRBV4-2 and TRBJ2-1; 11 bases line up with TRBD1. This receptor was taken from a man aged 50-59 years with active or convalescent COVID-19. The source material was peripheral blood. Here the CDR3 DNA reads TGTGCCAGCAGCCAAGTAGGGGACAGGGGGAACAATGAGCAGTTCTTC. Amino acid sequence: CASSQVGDRGNNEQFF.